This T cell receptor (beta chain) comes out of a study of T cells in localized non-small cell lung cancer. This clone was seen only a few times. Profiled with immunoSEQ multiplex PCR; TCRdb holds only in-frame clones, not every one. This sample has roughly 3,700 clones, with just under 25% found just once. Losses at the gene ends were 6 bases for V and 13 bases for J; bases not matched to a gene: 6. This CDR3 region has 12 residues. Germline values: CDR1 MNHGY, CDR2 SAAAGT. The V call is TRBV6-8, the J call TRBJ2-1; 10 bases fit TRBD2. The receptor was derived from a woman aged 40-69 years with stage I lung adenocarcinoma. This specimen was lung tumor tissue, taken before any cancer treatment. The CDR3 region is CASRLAGSLQFF. The CDR3 region has the DNA TGTGCCAGCAGACTAGCGGGATCTTTACAGTTCTTC.